Below are 13 T cell receptor beta chains sequenced from a single sample in a study of blood T cell repertoires in COVID-19. Clones were sequenced by immunoSEQ multiplex PCR, and TCRdb holds only the in-frame ones, with some missing. The data contain 130,000 to 150,000 clones, around four fifths of them seen just once; the ten biggest clones take up approximately 38%. The material sequenced was peripheral blood. The receptor set was obtained from a human donor in a cohort sampled during active COVID-19.

The chain uses TRBV4-2 and TRBJ1-6; D gene unclear. Per the germline V gene, CDR1 is LGHNA and CDR2 is YNFKEQ. V was cut by 0 bases and J by 3 bases, with 9 bases left in between. CDR3 length equals 16 residues. In DNA form, the CDR3 reads TGTGCCAGCAGCCAAGATGCAGCTAGCTATAATTCACCCCTCCACTTT. It is translated as CASSQDAASYNSPLHF.

The J gene is TRBJ1-3, the V gene TRBV2; D call uncertain. The CDR3 is made up of 16 amino acids. Per the germline V gene, CDR1 is SNHLY and CDR2 is FYNNEI. Between the trimmed V and J ends, which lost 2 bases and 0 bases, there was a span of 11 bases. The CDR3 spells CASSETNTHSGNTIYF. The CDR3 DNA is TGTGCCAGCAGTGAAACAAACACGCACTCTGGAAACACCATATATTTT.

Points on this clone: One end of the junction varies from germline; a read error may be responsible. The rearrangement links TRBV7-7 to TRBJ2-2, with 7 bases aligning to TRBD1. This CDR3 spans 16 amino acids. Germline-derived CDR1 and CDR2 are SSHAT and FNYEAQ (reference sequence). CDR3 nucleotides: TGTGCTAGCAGCTTAGCGCAAGGGGGCAACACCGGGGAGCTGTTTTTT. Its protein product is CASSLAQGGNTGELFF. Full variable domain (remainder filled in from reference TRBV7-7 and TRBJ2-2): GAGVSQSPRYKVTKRGQDVTLRCDPISSHATLYWYQQALGQGPEFLTYFNYEAQPDKSGLPSDRFSAERPEGSISTLTIQRTEQRDSAMYRCASSLAQGGNTGELFFGEGSRLTVL.

V and J are TRBV10-2 and TRBJ2-5, with 11 bases fitting TRBD2. The CDR3 has 16 amino acids. The V segment lost 2 bases and the J segment 5 bases; nucleotides outside the gene matches: 7. Germline CDR1 is WSHSY and CDR2 is SAAADI. The CDR3 DNA reads TGCGCCAGCAGTGAGGGACTAGCGGGCTTGGGGGAGACCCAGTACTTC. This encodes CASSEGLAGLGETQYF.

The J gene is TRBJ1-2, the V gene TRBV7-2, with D perhaps matching TRBD1 (6 bases). This CDR3 is 14 amino acids long. Germline V gene sequence: CDR1 SGHTA, CDR2 FQGNSA. V was clipped by 2 bases and J by 3 bases, with 10 bases between them. The chain's CDR3 is CASSLMTGDYGYTF. CDR3 sequence (DNA): TGTGCCAGCAGCTTAATGACAGGCGACTATGGCTACACCTTC.

V is TRBV5-1 and J is TRBJ1-1, with D unresolved. Per germline, CDR1 SGHRS and CDR2 YFSETQ. V was shortened by 4 bases and J by 4 bases, with 14 bases between the two germline ends. This CDR3 is built from 14 residues. In nucleotides, the CDR3 is TGCGCCAGCAGCCAATCTGGAGGACGCACTGAAGCTTTCTTT. This sequence encodes CASSQSGGRTEAFF.

The chain couples TRBV7-2 to TRBJ2-7, with a tentative D call TRBD1 (5 bases). This CDR3 region has 12 residues. V was clipped by 3 bases and J by 4 bases, with 7 bases between them. CDR1 and CDR2 (germline): SGHTA, FQGNSA. The CDR3 spells CASSLTVYEQYF. CDR3 nucleotides: TGTGCCAGCAGCTTGACAGTTTACGAGCAGTACTTC.

The chain recombines TRBV9 with TRBJ2-3, with D maybe TRBD2 (5 bases). Germline V CDR1 and CDR2: SGDLS, YYNGEE. The CDR3 is made up of 15 amino acids. The ends were cut back, 4 bases at V and 2 bases at J, with 14 bases in the middle. CDR3 loop: CASSTGRGITDTQYF. CDR3 DNA: TGTGCCAGCAGCACCGGACGAGGGATCACAGATACGCAGTATTTT.

This rearrangement joins TRBV5-5 to TRBJ1-5; D is ambiguous. The germline V and J ends were trimmed by 1 base and 0 bases, with 8 bases remaining between them. CDR1 SGHKS and CDR2 YYEKEE come from the germline V gene (reference sequence). CDR3 size: 15 residues. CDR3 amino acids: CASSLSPYSNQPQHF. The CDR3 DNA sequence: TGTGCCAGCAGCTTGTCCCCCTATAGCAATCAGCCCCAGCATTTT.

The CDR3 loop reads CASSQGGRGHPQPQHF. The CDR3 region has the DNA TGTGCCAGCAGCCAAGGGGGCAGGGGGCACCCTCAGCCCCAGCATTTT. V is TRBV3-1 (or the pseudogene TRBV3-2) and J is TRBJ1-5; 8 positions agree with TRBD1. This CDR3 region has 16 residues. The V and J ends lost 1 base and 6 bases, in that order; junction bases with no gene match: 8. Germline V gives CDR1 LGHDT, CDR2 YNNKEL (reference sequence).

The chain is built from TRBV12-5 and TRBJ2-1, with D perhaps matching TRBD1 (6 bases). Germline CDR1 reads LGHNT; CDR2 reads FRNRAP. This CDR3 has 11 residues. Trimming pared 5 bases from V and 13 bases from J, leaving 12 bases between. In nucleotides, the CDR3 is TGTGCTAGTGGTCCTTCGACAGGACAGTTCTTC. It yields the protein CASGPSTGQFF.

This chain uses TRBV7-2 with TRBJ2-2, with D maybe TRBD1 (6 bases). This CDR3 has 15 amino acids. Germline V gene data show CDR1 as SGHTA and CDR2 as FQGNSA. V shed 5 bases and J shed 4 bases, with 14 bases lying between them. CDR3 nucleotides: TGTGCCAGCAGCCTGGACAGAGCTCTCACCGGGGAGCTGTTTTTT. It encodes CASSLDRALTGELFF. The variable domain in full, completed from reference TRBV7-2 and TRBJ2-2, reads GAGVSQSPSNKVTEKGKDVELRCDPISGHTALYWYRQSLGQGLEFLIYFQGNSAPDKSGLPSDRFSAERTGGSVSTLTIQRTQQEDSAVYLCASSLDRALTGELFFGEGSRLTVL.

DNA of the CDR3: TGTGCCAGCAGTGAAGGGAGGCCGCGAGGCTACACCTTC. Translation gives CASSEGRPRGYTF. The chain carries TRBV2 and TRBJ1-2; D unresolved. V dropped 1 base and J dropped 8 bases, with 11 bases sitting between them. This CDR3 region has 13 residues. The germline V gene has CDR1 SNHLY and CDR2 FYNNEI. Drawing the rest from reference TRBV2 and TRBJ1-2, the complete variable domain is EPEVTQTPSHQVTQMGQEVILRCVPISNHLYFYWYRQILGQKVEFLVSFYNNEISEKSEIFDDQFSVERPDGSNFTLKIRSTKLEDSAMYFCASSEGRPRGYTFGSGTRLTVV.